The rows below give T cell receptor beta chains drawn from one sample of a study of blood T cell dynamics during melanoma immunotherapy. Data came from immunoSEQ multiplex PCR; TCRdb stores just in-frame clones and leaves some out. The sample consists of approximately 15,000 clones, 65% to 90% of them appearing once. This material consisted of blood, taken from a patient treated with checkpoint blockade. The source of these receptors is a human donor with melanoma. CDR3s include the opening cysteine and the closing phenylalanine or tryptophan. The D gene is left open where the match is weak. Clone sizes are given selectively: once, few, many, or a class where the clone is expanded.

j_gene | abundance | v_gene | d_gene | len | CDR3nt | CDR3aa
TRBJ2-3 | . | TRBV19 | TRBD2 | 16 | TGTGCCAGTAGTAAGCCGAAGCGGGGGGATTCAGATACGCAGTATTTT | CASSKPKRGDSDTQYF
TRBJ2-5 | . | TRBV6-1 | . | 13 | TGTGCCAGCAGTGATTGGTCGAAAGAGACCCAGTACTTC | CASSDWSKETQYF
TRBJ2-7 | . | TRBV19 | . | 13 | TGTGCCAGTAGTATATATGCAGCGGGCGAGCAGTACTTC | CASSIYAAGEQYF
TRBJ2-5 | . | TRBV18 | . | 14 | TGTGCCAGCTCACCACCGACAGGGAGGGAGACCCAGTACTTC | CASSPPTGRETQYF
TRBJ1-2 | . | TRBV7-8 | . | 15 | TGTGCCAGCAGCCTCGACCAATGGCCCACCTATGGCTACACCTTC | CASSLDQWPTYGYTF
TRBJ2-2 | few | TRBV5-1 | . | 15 | TGCGCCAGCAGCTTGGACAGGTCGAACACCGGGGAGCTGTTTTTT | CASSLDRSNTGELFF
TRBJ2-2 | . | TRBV5-5 | TRBD2 | 17 | TGTGCCAGCAGCTTGGAGCTAGCGGGGGGCGTCACCGGGGAGCTGTTTTTT | CASSLELAGGVTGELFF
TRBJ1-4 | . | TRBV5-4 | . | 15 | TGTGCCAGCAGCTTGGGGGGCACGAATAATGAAAAACTGTTTTTT | CASSLGGTNNEKLFF
TRBJ1-2 | few | TRBV4-2 | . | 15 | TGTGCCAGCAGCCAAGCACGTGACCCAAAGGGAGGCTACACCTTC | CASSQARDPKGGYTF
TRBJ2-5 | . | TRBV7-2 | TRBD2 | 13 | TGTGCCACTAGCGGGGCCCTTAGGGAGACCCAGTACTTC | CATSGALRETQYF
TRBJ2-3 | . | TRBV5-6 | . | 14 | TGTGCCAGCAGCTTAGGGACTAGCACAGATACGCAGTATTTT | CASSLGTSTDTQYF
TRBJ2-2 | once | TRBV6-1 | . | 14 | TGTGCCAGCAGTGTAGGTCCCTCAACGGGGGAGCTGTTTTTT | CASSVGPSTGELFF
TRBJ2-7 | . | TRBV7-6 | TRBD1 | 14 | TGTGCCAGCAGCTTCTATAGGACAGGGAACGAGCAGTACTTC | CASSFYRTGNEQYF
TRBJ1-2 | . | TRBV20-1 | . | 11 | TGCAGTGCTAGTCCCACTGGGACCGTCACTTTC | CSASPTGTVTF
TRBJ2-1 | . | TRBV11-2 | TRBD1 | 18 | TGTGCCAGCAGCTTAGGCGTGCCGGGACAGGGGGTGTTCAATGAGCAGTTCTTC | CASSLGVPGQGVFNEQFF
TRBJ1-1 | . | TRBV5-1 | . | 13 | TGCGCCAGCAGCATCGACAGCTTCACTGAAGCTTTCTTT | CASSIDSFTEAFF
TRBJ1-6 | few | TRBV11-2 | . | 14 | TGTGCCAGCAGCCCGAGCGGGGAACACTCACCCCTCCACTTT | CASSPSGEHSPLHF
TRBJ2-4 | . | TRBV2 | . | 16 | TGTGCCAGCAGTGAAGCTGGGGAGTCTTCCAAAAACATTCAGTACTTC | CASSEAGESSKNIQYF
TRBJ1-1 | . | TRBV23-1 | . | 17 | TGCGCCAGCAGTCAATCTTATCGACCTCCACGTGACACTGAAGCTTTCTTT | CASSQSYRPPRDTEAFF
TRBJ1-3 | once | TRBV6-1 | . | 15 | TGTGCCAGCAGTGAAAGAGGCAGGGGCGGAAACACCATATATTTT | CASSERGRGGNTIYF
TRBJ1-2 | . | TRBV15 | . | 14 | TGTGCCACCAGCAGAGGCGGGACCGGGCCCGGCTACACCTTC | CATSRGGTGPGYTF
TRBJ1-4 | . | TRBV6-1 | . | 11 | TGTGCCAGCAGCCAGAACGAAAAACTGTTTTTT | CASSQNEKLFF
TRBJ2-1 | . | TRBV6-6 | . | 14 | TGTGCCAGCAGTTACGGGGGGCCCTACAATGAGCAGTTCTTC | CASSYGGPYNEQFF
TRBJ2-2 | . | TRBV12-2 | . | 16 | TGTGCAAGTCGCCCCCCGGGACAGGGGCTCGCCGGGGAGCTGTTTTTT | CASRPPGQGLAGELFF
TRBJ2-1 | . | TRBV29-1 | . | 16 | TGCAGCGTTGAAGACGACCGAAAAAGGTCCTACAATGAGCAGTTCTTC | CSVEDDRKRSYNEQFF
TRBJ2-2 | . | TRBV6-1 | TRBD1 | 16 | TGTGCCAGCAGTGAAGAATCGGGCGGCAGGGGGAAGGAGCTGTTTTTT | CASSEESGGRGKELFF
TRBJ2-2 | few | TRBV4-1 | . | 13 | TGCGCCAGCAGCCGAACAGGGACCGGGGAGCTGTTTTTT | CASSRTGTGELFF
TRBJ1-4 | . | TRBV5-1 | TRBD1 | 16 | TGCGCCAGCAGCCCCGGACAGGGGTCGGGAAATGAAAAACTGTTTTTT | CASSPGQGSGNEKLFF
TRBJ1-5 | once | TRBV19 | . | 16 | TGTGCCAGTAGTATGTGGCGGGGGCAGGGTCTTCAGCCCCAGCATTTT | CASSMWRGQGLQPQHF
TRBJ1-4 | . | TRBV6-5 | . | 15 | TGTGCCAGCAGTTACACCAGCTCAACTAATGAAAAACTGTTTTTT | CASSYTSSTNEKLFF
TRBJ2-2 | . | TRBV4-3 | TRBD1 | 15 | TGCGCCAGCAGCCCCCACAGGGGGAACACCGGGGAGCTGTTTTTT | CASSPHRGNTGELFF
TRBJ1-1 | . | TRBV5-6 | . | 13 | TGTGCCAGCAGCTTGAAGGGGAGGCCTGAAGCTTTCTTT | CASSLKGRPEAFF
TRBJ2-3 | . | TRBV7-7 | TRBD2 | 14 | TGTGCTAGCAGCTTCGGCGGGGGGATAGATACGCAGTATTTT | CASSFGGGIDTQYF
TRBJ2-5 | . | TRBV19 | TRBD2 | 15 | TGTGCCACTAGTTCTAGCGGGGGGGGCCAAGAGACCCAGTACTTC | CATSSSGGGQETQYF
TRBJ1-4 | . | TRBV14 | . | 19 | TGTGCCAGCAGCCCCCGGGGTAAGGTAGGCAAGGGAACTAATGAAAAACTGTTTTTT | CASSPRGKVGKGTNEKLFF
TRBJ1-1 | . | TRBV18 | TRBD1 | 13 | TGTGCCAGCGACACAGGGGAGGACACTGAAGCTTTCTTT | CASDTGEDTEAFF
TRBJ1-1 | . | TRBV2 | . | 13 | TGTGCCAGCAGCGAACAGGGAAACACTGAAGCTTTCTTT | CASSEQGNTEAFF
TRBJ2-3 | . | TRBV7-3 | TRBD2 | 13 | TGTGCCAGCAGCTTTCCTAGCGGAGATACGCAGTATTTT | CASSFPSGDTQYF
TRBJ2-6 | . | TRBV2 | . | 18 | TGTGCCAGCAGTGAACCTTCCCAGGACAACTCTGGGGCCAACGTCCTGACTTTC | CASSEPSQDNSGANVLTF
TRBJ2-1 | . | TRBV6-6 | TRBD2 | 16 | TGTGCCAGCAGAGGTAGACTAGCGGGGGGCTACAATGAGCAGTTCTTC | CASRGRLAGGYNEQFF
TRBJ1-1 | . | TRBV7-2 | . | 16 | TGTGCCAGCAGCTTATTTTCTCGGCACCAGAACACTGAAGCTTTCTTT | CASSLFSRHQNTEAFF
TRBJ1-2 | . | TRBV7-9 | TRBD1 | 14 | TGTGCCAGCAGCGTTGGACAGGGATCGGATGGCTACACCTTC | CASSVGQGSDGYTF
TRBJ2-1 | once | TRBV6-6 | TRBD2 | 16 | TGTGCCAGCAGTTCCGGACTAGCGGGGGGGACACATGAGCAGTTCTTC | CASSSGLAGGTHEQFF
TRBJ1-3 | . | TRBV19 | . | 11 | TGTGCCAGTGGTCAGGCGGGCACCATATATTTT | CASGQAGTIYF
TRBJ1-5 | . | TRBV6-1 | . | 13 | TGTGCCTCCGGAACAGGGTTCAATCAGCCCCAGCATTTT | CASGTGFNQPQHF
TRBJ2-7 | . | TRBV7-2 | . | 12 | TGTGCCAGCAGCTTAGTGCCCTACGAGCAGTACTTC | CASSLVPYEQYF
TRBJ2-7 | . | TRBV9 | . | 15 | TGTGCCAGCAGCGTAAGGGGGGGGTACCCCTACGAGCAGTACTTC | CASSVRGGYPYEQYF
TRBJ2-7 | . | TRBV2 | . | 13 | TGTGCCAGCAGTCCCCGGGTAAGCCACGAGCAGTACTTC | CASSPRVSHEQYF
TRBJ2-5 | . | TRBV6-1 | TRBD1 | 14 | TGTGCCAGCAGCGGGACAGGGACCCAAGAGACCCAGTACTTC | CASSGTGTQETQYF
TRBJ1-3 | . | TRBV28 | . | 14 | TGTGCCAGCAGCCGACAGAGCTCTGGAAACACCATATATTTT | CASSRQSSGNTIYF
TRBJ2-3 | . | TRBV4-1 | . | 14 | TGCGCCAGCAGCCGGATACAGGGAGCAGATACGCAGTATTTT | CASSRIQGADTQYF
TRBJ1-1 | . | TRBV6-1 | . | 17 | TGTGCCAGCAGTGAAAAGGGGAACAGAGCCCTGAACACTGAAGCTTTCTTT | CASSEKGNRALNTEAFF
TRBJ1-4 | . | TRBV29-1 | TRBD1 | 9 | TGCAGCGTTGAAGAGGGACAGATTTTT | CSVEEGQIF
TRBJ2-7 | . | TRBV7-2 | . | 14 | TGTGCCAGCAGCTTATTCGCTGGGGACTACGAGCAGTACTTC | CASSLFAGDYEQYF
TRBJ1-1 | . | TRBV19 | . | 11 | TGTGCCAGTAGTATGTGGCGTAGGGCTTTCTTT | CASSMWRRAFF
TRBJ2-2 | . | TRBV2 | . | 14 | TGTGCCAGCAGTGAACCAGACCGTGGCGGGGAGCTGTTTTTT | CASSEPDRGGELFF
TRBJ1-3 | few | TRBV19 | . | 13 | TGTGCCAGTAGTATTAACTCTGGAAACACCATATATTTT | CASSINSGNTIYF
TRBJ1-2 | once | TRBV4-3 | . | 12 | TGCGCCAGCAGCCAAGGGACCTATGGCTACACCTTC | CASSQGTYGYTF
TRBJ2-3 | once | TRBV7-2 | . | 13 | TGTGCCAGCAGCTTTCCCGGGTCAGATACGCAGTATTTT | CASSFPGSDTQYF
TRBJ2-1 | . | TRBV7-2 | . | 13 | TGTGCCAGCAGTAAAACCAAGTACAATGAGCAGTTCTTC | CASSKTKYNEQFF